These 23 T cell receptor beta chains originate from one sample sequenced in a study of blood T cell repertoires in COVID-19 (TCRdb year 2020). The library was obtained by the immunoSEQ multiplex PCR assay. As stored in TCRdb, this immuneACCESS dataset retains in-frame rearrangements with V and J assigned. A fraction of the clones does not appear; measured against another copy, unresolved V genes explain less than half of the discrepancy, and the remainder lacks a known reason. The sample table lists approximately 250,000 clones, around 89% of them with a count of one. Approximately 3.7% of the sample is in the top ten clones. Sequenced sample: PBMCs or T cells enriched from blood (not recorded which). These TCRs come from a woman in her 30s who had recovered from COVID-19.

The rearrangement joins TRBV5-1 to TRBJ1-2, with TRBD1 matching 8 bases. The CDR3 runs to 14 residues. J was trimmed by 4 bases and V by 0 bases; bases with no gene match: 2. Germline values: CDR1 SGHRS, CDR2 YFSETQ. The CDR3 region has the DNA TGCGCCAGCAGCTTGGAAGGGACAGGCTATGGCTACACCTTC. This encodes CASSLEGTGYGYTF.

As DNA, the CDR3 is TGTGCCTCCCACGGAGGGGGGGTAAGGGATTCACCCCTCCACTTT. Encoded protein: CASHGGGVRDSPLHF. The chain has TRBV19 and TRBJ1-6; D is perhaps TRBD1 (6 bases). The CDR3 has 15 amino acids. Germline V gene data show CDR1 as LNHDA and CDR2 as SQIVND (reference sequence). The V end was cut by 11 bases, the J end by 8 bases, with 22 bases between.

CDR3 residues: CASSPGTSGTVIYEQYF. In DNA, the CDR3 is TGCGCCAGCAGCCCAGGGACTAGCGGGACGGTTATCTACGAGCAGTACTTC. The chain joins TRBV5-1 to TRBJ2-7; 13 bases are a match to TRBD2. The junction had 10 bases not matched to a gene; V was cut back by 4 bases and J by 3 bases. Germline V gene lookup returns CDR1 SGHRS and CDR2 YFSETQ. The CDR3 contains 17 residues.

A few counts support this clone. The chain joins TRBV24-1 to TRBJ1-2; possible D gene TRBD1, 6 bases. The CDR3 consists of 15 residues. Trimming shortened V by 2 bases and J by 3 bases, and 12 bases separated the two germline ends. Per the germline V gene, CDR1 is KGHDR and CDR2 is SFDVKD. This chain's CDR3 is CATSDYPTGDYGYTF. The CDR3 DNA is TGTGCCACCAGTGATTACCCGACAGGCGACTATGGCTACACCTTC.

The CDR3, as DNA: TGTGCCAGCAGCGTCGGACAGGGTTGGTATGAAGCTTTCTTT. It is translated as CASSVGQGWYEAFF. V is TRBV7-2 and J is TRBJ1-1, with 8 bases lining up with TRBD1. The length of the CDR3 is 14 residues. Trimming cost V 5 bases and J 7 bases; bases outside gene matches: 9. Per the germline V gene, CDR1 is SGHTA and CDR2 is FQGNSA.

This clone was seen many times. This chain joins TRBV10-3 and TRBJ1-1; D gene unclear. The length of the CDR3 is 14 residues. V was trimmed by 6 bases and J by 2 bases, leaving 13 bases between them. Germline loops: CDR1 ENHRY, CDR2 SYGVKD. The CDR3 is CAIRGSRRNTEAFF. The DNA for the CDR3 is TGTGCCATCAGAGGGAGCAGAAGAAACACTGAAGCTTTCTTT.

CDR3 sequence: CASRLPRGAGEQFF. The CDR3, as DNA: TGTGCCAGCAGACTCCCCCGGGGGGCGGGTGAGCAGTTCTTC. The V and J genes are TRBV7-9 and TRBJ2-1; D perhaps matches TRBD2 (7 bases). Per the germline V gene, CDR1 is SEHNR and CDR2 is FQNEAQ (reference sequence). Trimming cost V 6 bases and J 9 bases, with 18 bases left between them. The CDR3 consists of 14 residues.

This clone was observed a few times. The rearrangement uses TRBV27 and TRBJ2-7; D perhaps matches TRBD2 (6 bases). The germline V and J ends were trimmed by 9 bases and 4 bases, with 16 bases remaining between them. The CDR3 runs to 13 residues. Germline lookup yields CDR1 MNHEY and CDR2 SMNVEV (reference sequence). CDR3 coding DNA: TGTGCCAGTCAGGCCCACGGGACTTACGAGCAGTACTTC. As protein: CASQAHGTYEQYF.

This rearrangement joins TRBV11-2 to TRBJ1-3; no clear D. Germline CDR1 is SGHAT and CDR2 is FQNNGV. Trimming took off 2 bases at V and 0 bases at J, with 8 bases between the two ends. This CDR3 contains 15 residues. Here the CDR3 reads CASSLRGTSGNTIYF. The CDR3 DNA is TGTGCCAGCAGCTTACGAGGCACCTCTGGAAACACCATATATTTT.

This clone was counted once. The V and J genes are TRBV28 and TRBJ1-2, with unresolved D. Looked up from germline, CDR1 is MDHEN and CDR2 is SYDVKM. The CDR3 runs to 15 residues. Trimming took off 5 bases at V and 2 bases at J, with 15 bases between the two ends. In DNA form, the CDR3 reads TGTGCCAGCAGTCGAGCGGACGGCTCAAACTATGGCTACACCTTC. Translation gives CASSRADGSNYGYTF.

J is TRBJ1-2 and V is TRBV9, with a weak D call TRBD1 (6 bases). This CDR3 is 14 amino acids long. The germline V gene encodes CDR1 SGDLS and CDR2 YYNGEE. Trimming shortened V by 2 bases and J by 11 bases, and 19 bases separated the two germline ends. CDR3 protein: CASSVNGPGEGYTF. CDR3 DNA sequence: TGTGCCAGCAGCGTTAATGGTCCAGGGGAGGGTTACACCTTC.

This clone was seen a single time. The chain links TRBV12-5 to TRBJ1-2; 7 nucleotides agree with TRBD1. The CDR3 consists of 14 residues. V gave up 6 bases and J gave up 1 base; unmatched junction bases: 5. Germline-derived CDR1 and CDR2 are LGHNT and FRNRAP. CDR3 in amino acids: CASGQGIYNYGYTF. CDR3 nucleotides: TGTGCTAGTGGACAGGGGATATATAACTATGGCTACACCTTC.

V and J are TRBV11-2 and TRBJ1-5; tentatively, D is TRBD1 (6 bases). Germline-derived CDR1 and CDR2 are SGHAT and FQNNGV. The CDR3 is made up of 15 amino acids. Trimming stripped 2 bases from V and 7 bases from J, with 15 bases between. The CDR3 coding sequence is TGTGCCAGCAGCTTAACAGGGAGTTTAGAGCAGCCCCAGCATTTT. Protein sequence: CASSLTGSLEQPQHF.

The V call is TRBV19, the J call TRBJ1-1, with 8 positions matching TRBD1. Germline V gives CDR1 LNHDA, CDR2 SQIVND (reference sequence). V gave up 4 bases and J gave up 1 base; unmatched junction bases: 8. The CDR3 consists of 16 residues. As DNA, the CDR3 is TGTGCCAGTAGTAAAGGCAGGGGGCTTGGGAACACTGAAGCTTTCTTT. It codes for CASSKGRGLGNTEAFF.

This chain joins TRBV5-4 and TRBJ2-5; 9 nucleotides match TRBD1. Germline V CDR1 and CDR2: SGHNT, YYREEE (reference sequence). The J segment lost 5 bases and the V segment lost 4 bases, leaving 6 bases of the junction unmatched. The CDR3 length is 14 residues. CDR3: CASSLGQGLETQYF. In nucleotides, the CDR3 is TGTGCCAGCAGCCTAGGACAGGGGTTGGAGACCCAGTACTTC. Full variable domain (rest looked up from reference TRBV5-4 and TRBJ2-5): ETGVTQSPTHLIKTRGQQVTLRCSSQSGHNTVSWYQQALGQGPQFIFQYYREEENGRGNFPPRFSGLQFPNYSSELNVNALELDDSALYLCASSLGQGLETQYFGPGTRLLVL.

The chain employs TRBV11-2 and TRBJ1-4; 8 nucleotides line up with TRBD1. Trimming removed 5 bases from V and 6 bases from J; junction bases left unmatched: 5. CDR3 length: 14 residues. Germline-derived CDR1 and CDR2 are SGHAT and FQNNGV. CDR3 in amino acids: CASSDDRGDEKLFF. The CDR3 DNA reads as TGTGCCAGCAGCGACGACAGGGGAGATGAAAAACTGTTTTTT.

The gene calls are TRBV29-1 and TRBJ1-2, with 7 bases matching TRBD1. With V trimmed by 7 bases and J by 5 bases, 10 bases remained unmatched. Germline V CDR1 and CDR2: SQVTM, ANQGSEA. There are 13 residues in the CDR3. DNA for the CDR3: TGCAGCGGGCTCCAGGGGGTGGGATATGGCTACACCTTC. Its protein is CSGLQGVGYGYTF. Variable domain in full (rest from reference TRBV29-1 and TRBJ1-2): SAVISQKPSRDICQRGTSLTIQCQVDSQVTMMFWYRQQPGQSLTLIATANQGSEATYESGFVIDKFPISRPNLTFSTLTVSNMSPEDSSIYLCSGLQGVGYGYTFGSGTRLTVV.

The rearrangement joins TRBV30 to TRBJ1-2; D may be TRBD1 (6 bases). The germline gives CDR1 GTSNPN, CDR2 SVGIG (reference sequence). With 0 bases removed from V and 6 bases from J, the gap between germline ends came to 20 bases. This CDR3 comprises 16 residues. CDR3 amino acids: CAWSVLKGGRTDGYTF. CDR3 DNA: TGTGCCTGGAGTGTACTCAAGGGGGGGCGAACCGATGGCTACACCTTC. The whole variable domain, filled in from reference TRBV30 and TRBJ1-2, reads SQTIHQWPATLVQPVGSPLSLECTVEGTSNPNLYWYRQAAGRGLQLLFYSVGIGQISSEVPQNLSASRPQDRQFILSSKKLLLSDSGFYLCAWSVLKGGRTDGYTFGSGTRLTVV.

V usage is TRBV4-3 and J usage is TRBJ2-1; 8 positions match TRBD1. Germline CDR1 reads LGHNA; CDR2 reads YSLEER. The CDR3 runs 16 residues. The V and J ends lost 4 bases and 4 bases, in that order; junction bases with no gene match: 9. The CDR3 DNA reads as TGCGCCAGCAGCCCTTCCCGGACAGGGAAATACAATGAGCAGTTCTTC. The encoded protein is CASSPSRTGKYNEQFF.

Only one count was recorded for this clone. The chain joins TRBV5-1 to TRBJ1-1; 7 bases are a match to TRBD1. Per the germline V gene, CDR1 is SGHRS and CDR2 is YFSETQ. Germline trimming cut 0 bases from V and 4 bases from J; bases unmatched to any gene: 6. The CDR3 runs to 15 residues. CDR3 sequence reads: CASSLGSQGGTEAFF. The CDR3 coding sequence is TGCGCCAGCAGCTTGGGGTCGCAGGGGGGCACTGAAGCTTTCTTT.

The chain carries TRBV9 and TRBJ2-3; TRBD2 matches 12 bases. The CDR3 contains 18 residues. The junction had 8 bases not matched to a gene; V was cut back by 1 base and J by 2 bases. Germline assignment: CDR1 SGDLS and CDR2 YYNGEE. CDR3 DNA: TGTGCCAGCAGCGTATCGACAGGACTAGCGGGATTCACAGATACGCAGTATTTT. Protein sequence: CASSVSTGLAGFTDTQYF. The variable domain in full, with the rest retrieved from reference TRBV9 and TRBJ2-3, is DSGVTQTPKHLITATGQRVTLRCSPRSGDLSVYWYQQSLDQGLQFLIQYYNGEERAKGNILERFSAQQFPDLHSELNLSSLELGDSALYFCASSVSTGLAGFTDTQYFGPGTRLTVL.

The genes are TRBV15 and TRBJ1-1; no reliable D call. This CDR3 comprises 14 residues. V shed 7 bases and J shed 1 base, with 13 bases lying between them. Germline V gene lookup returns CDR1 LNHNV and CDR2 YYDKDF (reference sequence). CDR3 sequence: CATTPSVRNTEAFF. CDR3 coding DNA: TGTGCCACCACCCCCAGCGTTCGGAACACTGAAGCTTTCTTT. The whole variable domain, remainder taken from reference TRBV15 and TRBJ1-1, is DAMVIQNPRYQVTQFGKPVTLSCSQTLNHNVMYWYQQKSSQAPKLLFHYYDKDFNNEADTPDNFQSRRPNTSFCFLDIRSPGLGDTAMYLCATTPSVRNTEAFFGQGTRLTVV.

This chain connects TRBV9 to TRBJ1-6, with a tentative D call TRBD1 (5 bases). V was cut by 4 bases and J by 9 bases, with 14 bases left in between. In germline, CDR1 is SGDLS, CDR2 YYNGEE. The CDR3 has 14 amino acids. For the CDR3, the DNA is TGTGCCAGCAGCCAGACCCACGGGGGTTCACCCCTCCACTTT. Translating gives CASSQTHGGSPLHF.